This T cell receptor (beta chain) was identified during a study of vaccination and CD4 T cells after COVID-19. Sample treatment: approximately nine-day PBMC culture with coronavirus spike peptide pools or control peptides (ViraFEST assay). A word on this clonotype: Its antigen is as yet unknown.

The Oncomine TCR Beta short-read assay was what sequenced the DNA obtained from cultured CD4+ T cells. TCRdb recomputed calls from the PCR reads with MiXCR, one row per CDR3 protein. The sample contains 15,000 or so distinct CDR3 sequences, less than 70% of which appear only once. The V segment lost 5 bases and the J segment 6 bases; nucleotides outside the gene matches: 19. CDR3 length: 18 amino acids. CDR1 and CDR2 (germline): MDHEN, SYDVKM. The sequencing here drew on CD4+ T cells from blood, cultured in vitro, taken before SARS-CoV-2 vaccination. This TCR came from a human donor who had recovered from COVID-19. The chain recombines TRBV28 with TRBJ1-2; 9 bases agree with TRBD1. CDR3: CASSRAGTGLSGLHGYTF. The CDR3 region has the DNA TGTGCCAGCAGTCGAGCGGGGACAGGGCTTTCGGGGCTCCATGGCTACACCTTC.